These 16 T cell receptor beta chains were all obtained from the same sample, sequenced in a study of radiation and T cells in renal cell carcinoma. Data came from immunoSEQ multiplex PCR; TCRdb stores just in-frame clones and leaves some out. The repertoire holds 120,000 to 150,000 clones, with approximately 86% as singletons. Indicated time point: blood 4 weeks post-SBRT, at nephrectomy. Specified treatment: 15 Gy SBRT to primary tumor, nephrectomy 4 weeks later. This material consisted of blood, taken from a patient whose treatment included radiotherapy and nephrectomy. These receptors were collected from a woman aged 45-65 years with renal cell carcinoma.

This clone was picked up one time. The genes are TRBV6-6 and TRBJ2-5; possible D gene TRBD2, 6 bases. Trimming pared 6 bases from V and 7 bases from J, leaving 18 bases between. The CDR3 is 14 residues long. Germline CDR1 is MNHNY and CDR2 is SVGAGI (reference sequence). CDR3 DNA: TGTGCCAGCAGATCCCCCGGAGGGGAAGTGACCCAGTACTTC. Translated, it gives CASRSPGGEVTQYF.

This rearrangement joins TRBV10-2 to TRBJ2-5; D possibly corresponds to TRBD2 (6 bases). This CDR3 is built from 13 residues. V lost 4 bases, J lost 1 base, and 7 bases lay in between. CDR1 is WSHSY, CDR2 SAAADI, per germline. In nucleotides, the CDR3 is TGCGCCAGCAGTGGGCGGGGCCAAGAGACCCAGTACTTC. Its protein is CASSGRGQETQYF.

V is TRBV11-3 and J is TRBJ2-5; either TRBD1 or TRBD2 may fit D (6 bases each). The CDR3 has 17 residues. The V end was cut by 4 bases, the J end by 5 bases, with 23 bases between. CDR1 and CDR2 from the germline V gene are SGHNT and YENEEA. In DNA form, the CDR3 reads TGTGCCAGCAGCTGGGGTTTACGGGGGCTGCTTGGGGAGACCCAGTACTTC. This gives the protein CASSWGLRGLLGETQYF.

V is TRBV7-6 and J is TRBJ2-7; 10 bases fit TRBD2. After removal of 0 bases from V and 2 bases from J, the junction contained 10 bases not matched to a gene. In germline, CDR1 is SGHVS, CDR2 FNYEAQ. CDR3 length equals 18 residues. The CDR3 sequence: CASSLAITRTSGPYEQYF. The CDR3, as DNA: TGTGCCAGCAGCTTAGCTATTACCAGGACTAGCGGCCCCTACGAGCAGTACTTC.

The count of this clone is one. The chain couples TRBV2 to TRBJ2-7; 7 bases match TRBD2. The CDR3 is 13 amino acids. In germline, CDR1 is SNHLY, CDR2 FYNNEI. The V segment lost 9 bases and the J segment 5 bases; nucleotides outside the gene matches: 10. CDR3 bases: TGTGCCAGTTCGCGGGGCGGGAGAAACGAGCAGTACTTC. Protein product: CASSRGGRNEQYF.

The sample holds a few counts of this clone. This chain links TRBV11-2 with TRBJ1-6; 9 nucleotides align to TRBD1. The CDR3 covers 14 residues. Trimming cost V 6 bases and J 10 bases; bases outside gene matches: 7. Per the germline V gene, CDR1 is SGHAT and CDR2 is FQNNGV. The CDR3 reads CASSTDRGGSPLHF. The CDR3 DNA sequence: TGTGCCAGCAGTACGGACAGGGGAGGCTCACCCCTCCACTTT.

There are a few counts of this clone. The V call is TRBV2, the J call TRBJ2-7; D uncertain. The length of the CDR3 is 14 residues. From germline, CDR1 is SNHLY and CDR2 FYNNEI. Trimming left V 8 bases short and J 1 base short, with 15 bases between. CDR3 region: CASLLEATSYEQYF. CDR3 bases: TGTGCCAGCCTCCTCGAAGCGACTTCCTACGAGCAGTACTTC.

This clone showed up just a few times. The J gene is TRBJ1-5, the V gene TRBV15; 9 bases are shared with TRBD1. With 1 base clipped from V and 7 bases from J, the junction kept 5 bases outside the gene matches. CDR1 and CDR2 (germline): LNHNV, YYDKDF (reference sequence). This CDR3 comprises 15 residues. The CDR3 loop reads CATSRVTGTGQPQHF. DNA for the CDR3: TGTGCCACCAGCAGAGTAACCGGGACAGGGCAGCCCCAGCATTTT.

The J gene is TRBJ2-7, the V gene TRBV6-6, with 7 bases lining up with TRBD2. V was clipped by 6 bases and J by 6 bases; unmatched bases: 11. This CDR3 is built from 14 residues. Germline V gene lookup returns CDR1 MNHNY and CDR2 SVGAGI (reference sequence). The CDR3 sequence: CASSRARGVAEQYF. Written as DNA, the CDR3 is TGTGCCAGCAGCCGAGCCCGGGGGGTGGCCGAGCAGTACTTC.

The J gene is TRBJ1-2, the V gene TRBV11-3, with D possibly being TRBD1 (5 bases). Per the germline V gene, CDR1 is SGHNT and CDR2 is YENEEA. This CDR3 spans 13 amino acids. V lost 2 bases to trimming and J lost 8 bases, with 12 bases between them. CDR3 sequence (DNA): TGTGCCAGCAGCTTAAGCAGGGAGGAAGGCTACACCTTC. Its translation is CASSLSREEGYTF.

The rearrangement uses TRBV7-7 and TRBJ2-1; 10 positions match TRBD2. The CDR3 sequence is 15 residues long. Germline V gene data show CDR1 as SSHAT and CDR2 as FNYEAQ (reference sequence). V dropped 4 bases and J dropped 3; count of bases not matched to a gene: 3. CDR3 in amino acids: CASSSGTSDYNEQFF. For the CDR3, the DNA is TGTGCCAGCAGCTCCGGGACTAGCGACTACAATGAGCAGTTCTTC.

The chain combines TRBV7-2 with TRBJ2-2; the D call may be TRBD1 or TRBD2 (5 bases each). The CDR3 totals 17 residues. Trimming pared 2 bases from V and 2 bases from J, leaving 15 bases between. Looked up from germline, CDR1 is SGHTA and CDR2 is FQGNSA. The CDR3 region has the DNA TGTGCCAGCAGCTTAAACGGGGCCAGAGCAAACACCGGGGAGCTGTTTTTT. Protein product: CASSLNGARANTGELFF.

This sequence joins TRBV19 and TRBJ1-1; a weak D match, TRBD1 (5 bases). V lost 7 bases and J lost 5, with 17 bases in between. CDR3 length: 14 amino acids. Germline assignment: CDR1 LNHDA and CDR2 SQIVND (reference sequence). The CDR3 bases are TGTGCCAGTATTTTACTCGGGGGGACTACTGAAGCTTTCTTT. Encoded protein: CASILLGGTTEAFF.

The V gene is TRBV2, the J gene TRBJ1-1; D may be TRBD1 (6 bases). Germline lookup yields CDR1 SNHLY and CDR2 FYNNEI. V lost 4 bases and J lost 3, with 18 bases in between. This CDR3 has 16 residues. The CDR3 DNA sequence: TGTGCCAGCAGTGGCCCACAGGGTATGGCGCACACTGAAGCTTTCTTT. Protein product: CASSGPQGMAHTEAFF.

The gene calls are TRBV2 and TRBJ2-7, with 13 bases that match TRBD2. In germline, CDR1 is SNHLY, CDR2 FYNNEI. This CDR3 has 14 residues. V shed 6 bases, J shed 6 bases, and the junction held 5 bases outside the gene matches. The CDR3 DNA reads as TGTGCCAGCAGGGCTAGGACTAGCGGGAGCGAGCAGTACTTC. Amino acids: CASRARTSGSEQYF.

The gene calls are TRBV19 and TRBJ2-7; 9 bases match TRBD1. V lost 3 bases to trimming and J lost 5 bases; unmatched junction nucleotides: 8. Germline CDR1 LNHDA, CDR2 SQIVND (reference sequence). This CDR3 region has 15 residues. The CDR3 spells CASSMSGQGNDEQYF. CDR3 DNA: TGTGCCAGTAGTATGTCGGGACAGGGAAATGACGAGCAGTACTTC.